This T cell receptor beta chain came from a study of T-cell reconstitution after alpha-beta-depleted transplantation in children. In this sample, this clonotype turned up a few times. Its antigen is not known. V trimming: 6 bases; J trimming: 2 bases; junction bases outside the gene matches: 7. Germline lookup yields CDR1 DFQATT and CDR2 SNEGSKA (reference sequence). The CDR3 is 13 residues long. Unique molecular identifiers featured in how the TCRbeta library was prepared. MiXCR was run by TCRdb on the PCR reads, yielding one entry per CDR3 protein. Found here are fewer than 400,000 distinct CDR3 sequences, approximately 20% of them singletons; the top ten hold approximately 10%. Findings and caveats of the study: The main origin of T-cell counts and diversity one year after transplant was newly produced T cells. At day 60, the high TCRbeta diversity found in some patients originated from recipient T cells and thymic progenitors that had survived. The study reportedly traced alpha-beta T cells about two months after transplant to several hundred expanded graft clones.

This receptor was obtained from a male patient between 10 and 17 years old who had a stem cell transplant for acute lymphoblastic leukemia, so the T cells may come from the graft donor. The sample in question was PBMCs, mostly from graft donor cells, obtained 180 days after TCRalphabeta/CD19-depleted stem cell transplant. V is TRBV20-1 and J is TRBJ2-7; 7 positions match TRBD1. As DNA, the CDR3 is TGCAGTGCAACGGCAGGGGGACCCTACGAGCAGTACTTC. Protein product: CSATAGGPYEQYF.